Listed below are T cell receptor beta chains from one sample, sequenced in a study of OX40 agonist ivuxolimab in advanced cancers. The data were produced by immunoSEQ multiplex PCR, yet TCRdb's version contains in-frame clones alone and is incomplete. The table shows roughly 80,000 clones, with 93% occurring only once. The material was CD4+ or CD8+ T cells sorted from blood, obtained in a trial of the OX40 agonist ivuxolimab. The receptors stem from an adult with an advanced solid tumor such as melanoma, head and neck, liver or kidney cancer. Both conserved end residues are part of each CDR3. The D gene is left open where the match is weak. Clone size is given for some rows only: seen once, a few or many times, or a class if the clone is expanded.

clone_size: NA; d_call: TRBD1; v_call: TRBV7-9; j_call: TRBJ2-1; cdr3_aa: CASSLGRGTEYNEQFF; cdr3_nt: TGTGCCAGCAGCTTGGGACGTGGGACAGAGTACAATGAGCAGTTCTTC
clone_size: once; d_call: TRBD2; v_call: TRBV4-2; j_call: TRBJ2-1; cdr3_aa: CASSPGTSGYNEQFF; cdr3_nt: TGTGCCAGCAGCCCGGGGACTAGCGGGTACAATGAGCAGTTCTTC
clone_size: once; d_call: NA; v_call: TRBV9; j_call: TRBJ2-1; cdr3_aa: CASQTGTDGYNEQFF; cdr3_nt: TGTGCCAGCCAAACCGGGACGGACGGTTACAATGAGCAGTTCTTC
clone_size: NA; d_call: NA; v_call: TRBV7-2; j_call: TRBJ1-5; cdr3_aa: CASSPVQGLNQPQHF; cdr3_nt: TGTGCCAGCAGCCCTGTCCAGGGTTTGAATCAGCCCCAGCATTTT
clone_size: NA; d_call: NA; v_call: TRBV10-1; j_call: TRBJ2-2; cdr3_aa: CASSERGTGELFF; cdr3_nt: TGCGCCAGCAGTGAAAGGGGCACCGGGGAGCTGTTTTTT
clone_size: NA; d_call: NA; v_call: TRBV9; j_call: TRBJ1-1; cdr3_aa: CASSPQMGGITEAFF; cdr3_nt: TGTGCCAGCAGCCCTCAAATGGGGGGGATCACTGAAGCTTTCTTT
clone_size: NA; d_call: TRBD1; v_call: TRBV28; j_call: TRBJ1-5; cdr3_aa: CASSLYRGDNQPQHF; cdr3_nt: TGTGCCAGCAGTTTATACAGGGGCGACAATCAGCCCCAGCATTTT
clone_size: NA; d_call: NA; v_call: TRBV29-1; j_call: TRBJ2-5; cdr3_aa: CSVVTPNQQETQYF; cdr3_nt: TGCAGCGTCGTGACACCGAATCAACAAGAGACCCAGTACTTC
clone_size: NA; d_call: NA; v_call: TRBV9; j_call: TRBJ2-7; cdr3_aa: CASSVEAGAPGEQYF; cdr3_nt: TGTGCCAGCAGCGTAGAGGCGGGGGCCCCCGGCGAGCAGTACTTC
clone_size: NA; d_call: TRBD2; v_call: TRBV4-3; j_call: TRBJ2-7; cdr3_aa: CASSQETAGGPYEQYF; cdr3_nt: TGCGCCAGCAGCCAAGAGACGGCGGGGGGACCTTACGAGCAGTACTTC
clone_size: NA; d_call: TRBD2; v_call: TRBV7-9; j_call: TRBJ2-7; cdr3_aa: CASSPLLGGGYEQYF; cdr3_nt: TGTGCCAGCAGTCCTCTCCTGGGGGGGGGATACGAGCAGTACTTC
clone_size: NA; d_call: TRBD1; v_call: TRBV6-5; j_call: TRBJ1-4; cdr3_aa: CASSQGQGAEKLFF; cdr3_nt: TGTGCCAGCAGCCAAGGGCAGGGGGCGGAAAAACTGTTTTTT
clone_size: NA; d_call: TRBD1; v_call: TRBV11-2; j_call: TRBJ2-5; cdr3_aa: CASRADRGHETQYF; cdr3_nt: TGTGCCAGCAGAGCAGACAGGGGGCACGAGACCCAGTACTTC
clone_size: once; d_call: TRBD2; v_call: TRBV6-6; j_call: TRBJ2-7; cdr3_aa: CASISSGDTYEQYF; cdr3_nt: TGTGCCAGCATCTCTAGCGGGGACACCTACGAGCAGTACTTC
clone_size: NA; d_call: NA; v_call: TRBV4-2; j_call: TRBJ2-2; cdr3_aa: CASSQELANTGELFF; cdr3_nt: TGTGCCAGCAGCCAAGAACTAGCGAACACCGGGGAGCTGTTTTTT
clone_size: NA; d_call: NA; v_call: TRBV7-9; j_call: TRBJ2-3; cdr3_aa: CASSFREHPDTQYF; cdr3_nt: TGTGCCAGCAGCTTCAGGGAGCACCCAGATACGCAGTATTTT
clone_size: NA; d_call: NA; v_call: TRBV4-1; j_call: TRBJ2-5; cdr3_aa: CASSQGDSQETQYF; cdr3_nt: TGCGCCAGCAGCCAAGGCGACTCTCAAGAGACCCAGTACTTC
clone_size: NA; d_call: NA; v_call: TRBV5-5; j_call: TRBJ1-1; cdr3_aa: CASSLGSPTEAFF; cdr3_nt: TGTGCCAGCAGCTTGGGGTCTCCCACTGAAGCTTTCTTT
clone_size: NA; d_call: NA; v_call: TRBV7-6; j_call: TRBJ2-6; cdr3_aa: CASSTRWEAGANVLTF; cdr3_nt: TGTGCCAGCAGCACGAGGTGGGAGGCTGGGGCCAACGTCCTGACTTTC
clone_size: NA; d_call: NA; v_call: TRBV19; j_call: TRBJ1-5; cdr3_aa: CASSIFGFQPQHF; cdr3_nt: TGTGCCAGTAGTATCTTCGGGTTTCAGCCCCAGCATTTT
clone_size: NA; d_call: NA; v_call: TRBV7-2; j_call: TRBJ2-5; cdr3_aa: CASSLARTAQETQYF; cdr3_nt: TGTGCCAGCAGCTTAGCGCGGACGGCTCAAGAGACCCAGTACTTC
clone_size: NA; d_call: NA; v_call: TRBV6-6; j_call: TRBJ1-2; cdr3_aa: CASSYERVTF; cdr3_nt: TGTGCCAGCAGTTACGAGAGGGTAACCTTC
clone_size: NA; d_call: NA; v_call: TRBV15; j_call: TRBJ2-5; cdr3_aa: CATSSLEQETQYF; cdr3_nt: TGTGCCACCAGCAGCTTAGAACAAGAGACCCAGTACTTC
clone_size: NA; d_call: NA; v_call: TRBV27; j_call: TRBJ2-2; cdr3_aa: CASSLFPNTGELFF; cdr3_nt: TGTGCCAGCAGTTTGTTCCCGAACACCGGGGAGCTGTTTTTT
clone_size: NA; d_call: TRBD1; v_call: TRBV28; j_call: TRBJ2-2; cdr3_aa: CASSLAGQGWNTGELFF; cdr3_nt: TGTGCCAGCAGTTTAGCCGGACAGGGTTGGAACACCGGGGAGCTGTTTTTT
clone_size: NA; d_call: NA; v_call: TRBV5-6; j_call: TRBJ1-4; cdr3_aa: CASSFSGGEKLFF; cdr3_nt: TGTGCCAGCAGCTTCTCAGGAGGGGAAAAACTGTTTTTT
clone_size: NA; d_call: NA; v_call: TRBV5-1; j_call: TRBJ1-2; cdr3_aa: CASSMDGLPDNYGYTF; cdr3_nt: TGCGCCAGCAGCATGGACGGATTACCGGATAACTATGGCTACACCTTC
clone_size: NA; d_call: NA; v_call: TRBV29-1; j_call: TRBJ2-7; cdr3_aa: CSAEVPQGNSYEQYF; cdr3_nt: TGCAGCGCTGAGGTCCCCCAGGGGAACTCCTACGAGCAGTACTTC
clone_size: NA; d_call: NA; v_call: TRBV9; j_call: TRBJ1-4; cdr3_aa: CASSVVGGANEKLFF; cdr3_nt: TGTGCCAGCAGCGTAGTGGGGGGAGCTAATGAAAAACTGTTTTTT
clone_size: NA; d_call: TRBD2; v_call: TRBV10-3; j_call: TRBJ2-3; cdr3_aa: CAISDRGSADTQYF; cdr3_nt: TGTGCCATCAGTGATCGCGGGAGTGCGGATACGCAGTATTTT
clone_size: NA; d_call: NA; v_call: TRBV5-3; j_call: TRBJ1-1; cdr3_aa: CAMGHLNTEAFF; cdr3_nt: TGTGCCATGGGACACCTGAACACTGAAGCTTTCTTT
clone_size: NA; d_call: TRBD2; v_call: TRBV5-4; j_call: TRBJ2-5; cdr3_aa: CASSRTSGRNQETQYF; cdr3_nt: TGTGCCAGCAGCCGCACTAGCGGGCGGAATCAAGAGACCCAGTACTTC
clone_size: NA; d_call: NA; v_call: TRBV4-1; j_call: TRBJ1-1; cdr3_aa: CASSPPGGSTEAFF; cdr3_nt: TGCGCCAGCAGCCCCCCCGGCGGGTCGACTGAAGCTTTCTTT
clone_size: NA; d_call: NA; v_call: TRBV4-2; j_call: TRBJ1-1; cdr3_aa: CASSQGEPVNTEAFF; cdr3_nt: TGTGCCAGCAGCCAAGGTGAACCGGTGAACACTGAAGCTTTCTTT
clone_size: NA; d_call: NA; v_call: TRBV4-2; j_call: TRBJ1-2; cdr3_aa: CASSQVEVLYGYTF; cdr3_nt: TGTGCCAGCAGCCAAGTTGAGGTACTCTATGGCTACACCTTC
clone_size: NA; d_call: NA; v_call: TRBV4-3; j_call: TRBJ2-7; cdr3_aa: CASSQDQGRVYEQYF; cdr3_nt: TGCGCCAGCAGCCAAGATCAGGGCAGGGTTTACGAGCAGTACTTC
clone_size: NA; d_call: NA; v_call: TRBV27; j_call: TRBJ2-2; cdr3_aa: CASSLFANTGELFF; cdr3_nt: TGTGCCAGCAGTCTCTTTGCGAACACCGGGGAGCTGTTTTTT
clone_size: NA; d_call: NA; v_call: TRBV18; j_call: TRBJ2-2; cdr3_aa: CASSLRETGGNTGELFF; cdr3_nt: TGTGCCAGCTCACTTAGAGAGACCGGGGGAAACACCGGGGAGCTGTTTTTT
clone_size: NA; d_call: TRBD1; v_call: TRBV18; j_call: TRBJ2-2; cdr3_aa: CASSPGTGGFTGELFF; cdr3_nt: TGTGCCAGCTCACCAGGGACAGGGGGCTTCACCGGGGAGCTGTTTTTT
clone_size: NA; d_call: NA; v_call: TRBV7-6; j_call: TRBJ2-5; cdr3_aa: CASSHRASSLQETQYF; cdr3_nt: TGTGCCAGCAGCCATCGGGCTAGCAGCCTCCAAGAGACCCAGTACTTC
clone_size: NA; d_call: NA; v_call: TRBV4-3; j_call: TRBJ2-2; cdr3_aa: CASSQEDYTGELFF; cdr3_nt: TGCGCCAGCAGCCAAGAAGACTACACCGGGGAGCTGTTTTTT
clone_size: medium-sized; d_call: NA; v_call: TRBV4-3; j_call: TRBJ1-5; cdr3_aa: CASSQDRSGPPQHF; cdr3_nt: TGCGCCAGCAGCCAAGATCGGTCAGGCCCGCCCCAGCATTTT
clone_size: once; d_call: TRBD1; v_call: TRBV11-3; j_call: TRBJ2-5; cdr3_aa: CASSFGQGGSAETQYF; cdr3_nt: TGTGCCAGCAGCTTCGGACAGGGAGGCAGTGCAGAGACCCAGTACTTC
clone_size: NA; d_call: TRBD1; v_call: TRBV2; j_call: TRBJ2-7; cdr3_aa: CASSLDRGTGGRSEQYF; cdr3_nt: TGTGCCAGCAGTTTAGACCGGGGGACAGGGGGTAGGTCCGAGCAGTACTTC
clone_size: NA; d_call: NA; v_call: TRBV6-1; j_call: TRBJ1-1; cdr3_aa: CASIGALEAFF; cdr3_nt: TGTGCCAGCATCGGCGCTCTAGAAGCTTTCTTT
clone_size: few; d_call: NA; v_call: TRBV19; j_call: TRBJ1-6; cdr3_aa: CASSGPSVALHF; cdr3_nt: TGTGCCAGTAGTGGGCCCTCCGTGGCCCTCCACTTT
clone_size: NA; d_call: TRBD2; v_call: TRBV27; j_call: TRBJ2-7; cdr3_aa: CASSNSGSGYEQYF; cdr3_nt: TGTGCCAGCAGTAATAGCGGGAGTGGTTACGAGCAGTACTTC
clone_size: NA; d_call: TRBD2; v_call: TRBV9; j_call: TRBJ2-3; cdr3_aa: CASSVELAVSTDTQYF; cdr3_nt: TGTGCCAGCAGCGTAGAACTAGCGGTTAGCACAGATACGCAGTATTTT
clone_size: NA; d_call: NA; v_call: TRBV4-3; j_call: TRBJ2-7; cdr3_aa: CASSQDLLADSYEQYF; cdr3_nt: TGCGCCAGCAGCCAAGATCTGTTGGCTGATTCCTACGAGCAGTACTTC
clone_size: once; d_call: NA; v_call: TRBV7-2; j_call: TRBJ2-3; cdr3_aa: CASSSLGRYTDTQYF; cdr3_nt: TGTGCCAGCAGCTCCCTGGGCAGATACACAGATACGCAGTATTTT
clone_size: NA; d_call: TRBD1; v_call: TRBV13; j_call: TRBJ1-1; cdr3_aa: CASSPGQGMNTEAFF; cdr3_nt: TGTGCCAGCAGCCCCGGACAGGGAATGAACACTGAAGCTTTCTTT
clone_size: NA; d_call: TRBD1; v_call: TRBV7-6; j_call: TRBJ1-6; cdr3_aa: CASSLASGTGRPYNSPLHF; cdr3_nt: TGTGCCAGCAGCTTAGCGTCCGGGACAGGGAGACCCTATAATTCACCCCTCCACTTT
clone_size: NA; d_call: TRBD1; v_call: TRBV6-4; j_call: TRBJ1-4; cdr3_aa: CASCWDRGPTNEKLFF; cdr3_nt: TGTGCCAGCTGTTGGGACAGGGGGCCTACTAATGAAAAACTGTTTTTT